This TCR beta chain is drawn from a study of CD4 T cells in relation to SARS-CoV-2 and coronaviruses. Study overall: PBMCs were cultured with antigen for roughly nine days before TCR beta sequencing.

Only in-frame clones appear in the TCRdb table, and some are missing; sequencing was by immunoSEQ multiplex PCR. The sample consists of 26,000 or so clones, 74% of them appearing once. Study conclusions and caveats: Each donor contributed either pre-pandemic or post-infection samples, not both.

Details on this clone: Its antigen remains unknown.

The unexposed donors gave CD4+ T cells in about 2011-2018, prior to COVID-19. The cells were cultured for about 10 days before CD4+ T cells were isolated. Unexposed-donor CD4+ T cells were probed with SARS-CoV-2 S/N and four cold-coronavirus spikes, cells permitting. Trimming removed 5 bases from V and 1 base from J, with 30 bases in between. The CDR3 is 20 amino acids. The V gene's germline CDR1 is LNHDA and CDR2 SQIVND (reference sequence). The sequence came from a human donor in good health. The chain recombines TRBV19 with TRBJ2-7; D unresolved. Sequencing was carried out using CD4+ T cells from PBMCs, cultured in vitro. The CDR3 spells CASSPNEVGLRNLFSYEQYF. CDR3 nucleotides: TGTGCCAGTAGTCCAAACGAAGTAGGGTTACGGAACCTTTTTTCCTACGAGCAGTACTTC.